These 32 T cell receptor beta chains were sequenced from one sample in a study of T cell repertoires in ileal Crohn's disease. TCRdb's copy holds only in-frame clones and misses some; the assay was immunoSEQ multiplex PCR. Of 10,000 to 15,000 clones in the sample, around 80% were seen once. Described time point: neoterminal ileum biopsy at postoperative endoscopy, about 6 months after surgery. The material sequenced was ileal tissue. All receptors come from an adult with Crohn's disease.

The V call is TRBV28, the J call TRBJ1-3, with unresolved D. The V end lost 5 bases, the J end lost 0 bases, and 14 bases lay between the germline ends. The V gene's germline CDR1 is MDHEN and CDR2 SYDVKM. There are 16 residues in the CDR3. The CDR3 DNA follows: TGTGCCAGCAGTGCCTTAGTACGCCGCTCTGGAAACACCATATATTTT. It translates to CASSALVRRSGNTIYF.

The table lists this clone with a count of one. V gene TRBV4-1 combines with J gene TRBJ1-2, with D possibly TRBD1 on 5 matching bases. The CDR3 totals 13 residues. V was pared by 0 bases and J by 4 bases, with 6 bases between. Per the germline V gene, CDR1 is MGHRA and CDR2 is YSYEKL. The CDR3 DNA follows: TGCGCCAGCAGCCAAGATGGGGCCTATGGCTACACCTTC. It specifies CASSQDGAYGYTF.

This sequence joins TRBV4-2 and TRBJ1-6, with TRBD1 matching 8 bases. From germline, CDR1 is LGHNA and CDR2 YNFKEQ. With 0 bases clipped from V and 7 bases from J, the junction kept 5 bases outside the gene matches. The CDR3 totals 16 residues. The CDR3 protein is CASSQDRGQENSPLHF. The CDR3 bases are TGTGCCAGCAGCCAAGATCGGGGACAGGAAAATTCACCCCTCCACTTT.

This clone was seen a single time. The V and J genes are TRBV2 and TRBJ1-2, with 7 bases that match TRBD1. Germline lookup yields CDR1 SNHLY and CDR2 FYNNEI. This CDR3 contains 14 residues. Losses at the gene ends were 6 bases for V and 4 bases for J; bases not matched to a gene: 8. The CDR3 nucleotides read TGTGCCAGCAGGGAATCGGGACAGAGCTATGGCTACACCTTC. This translates into CASRESGQSYGYTF.

CDR3 DNA: TGTGCCAGCAGTTACGGACTCACTTCTCAGCCCCAGCATTTT. Translated: CASSYGLTSQPQHF. The V and J genes are TRBV6-6 and TRBJ1-5; D is uncertain. Trimming took 2 bases from V and 6 from J, leaving 11 bases between them. Germline lookup yields CDR1 MNHNY and CDR2 SVGAGI (reference sequence). There are 14 residues in the CDR3.

This clone was detected only a few times. The chain has TRBV9 and TRBJ1-3; 11 bases fit TRBD1. Germline V CDR1 and CDR2: SGDLS, YYNGEE. Trimming took 3 bases from V and 2 from J; bases not matched to a gene: 4. CDR3 size: 16 residues. The CDR3 reads CASSDGQGAAGNTIYF. The CDR3 DNA reads as TGTGCCAGCAGCGACGGACAGGGGGCGGCTGGAAACACCATATATTTT.

The rearrangement joins TRBV10-1 to TRBJ1-5; no firm D call. Looked up from germline, CDR1 is WNHNN and CDR2 is SYGVQD (reference sequence). With 2 bases removed from V and 11 bases from J, the gap between germline ends came to 10 bases. The CDR3 spans 12 residues. The CDR3 loop is CASSEAGRAQHF. The DNA of the CDR3 is TGCGCCAGCAGTGAGGCCGGCCGGGCCCAGCATTTT.

The V gene is TRBV28, the J gene TRBJ1-2; a weak D match, TRBD1 (5 bases). CDR1 MDHEN and CDR2 SYDVKM come from the germline V gene. CDR3 length: 13 residues. Trimming took 2 bases from V and 8 from J, leaving 12 bases between them. The CDR3 DNA follows: TGTGCCAGCAGTTTAGGCAGGGTGGGAGGCTACACCTTC. This gives the protein CASSLGRVGGYTF.

CDR3 in amino acids: CASSLRRGGSTDTQYF. The CDR3 coding sequence is TGTGCCAGCAGCTTAAGGCGGGGGGGGTCCACAGATACGCAGTATTTT. J is TRBJ2-3 and V is TRBV5-4; the match to TRBD2 covers 9 bases. The length of the CDR3 is 16 residues. Trimming took 2 bases from V and 2 from J; bases not matched to a gene: 6. Germline V CDR1 and CDR2: SGHNT, YYREEE (reference sequence).

Points on this clone: This sample also contains other DNA sequences that code for the same CDR3. This rearrangement joins TRBV19 to TRBJ1-6; D gene uncertain. This CDR3 region has 14 residues. Trimming pared 3 bases from V and 13 bases from J, leaving 16 bases between. Germline loops: CDR1 LNHDA, CDR2 SQIVND (reference sequence). The CDR3: CASSISGSASPLHF. The CDR3 DNA sequence: TGTGCCAGTAGTATTTCGGGATCGGCCTCCCCCCTCCACTTT.

This clone was seen a handful of times. The chain links TRBV30 to TRBJ1-4; no firm D call. Germline CDR1 is GTSNPN and CDR2 is SVGIG (reference sequence). Trimming took off 1 base at V and 3 bases at J, with 15 bases between the two ends. This CDR3 contains 16 residues. The DNA of the CDR3 is TGTGCCTGGAGTGCGGGGTGGAGTGAGGCTAATGAAAAACTGTTTTTT. It codes for CAWSAGWSEANEKLFF.

CDR3 nucleotides: TGTGCCAGCAGCTTCAGTAGGACTAGCGGCAATGAGCAGTTCTTC. It is translated as CASSFSRTSGNEQFF. The chain carries TRBV11-2 and TRBJ2-1, with 10 bases fitting TRBD2. Trimming removed 3 bases from V and 6 bases from J; junction bases left unmatched: 5. The germline V gene has CDR1 SGHAT and CDR2 FQNNGV. This CDR3 is built from 15 residues. Full variable domain (missing parts from reference TRBV11-2 and TRBJ2-1): EAGVAQSPRYKIIEKRQSVAFWCNPISGHATLYWYQQILGQGPKLLIQFQNNGVVDDSQLPKDRFSAERLKGVDSTLKIQPAKLEDSAVYLCASSFSRTSGNEQFFGPGTRLTVL.

The table lists this clone with a few counts. The chain has TRBV19 and TRBJ2-6; no definite D call. The CDR3 runs 13 residues. Germline CDR1 is LNHDA and CDR2 is SQIVND (reference sequence). The germline V and J ends were trimmed by 5 bases and 4 bases, with 6 bases remaining between them. The CDR3 loop is CASSLGGANVLTF. CDR3 DNA: TGTGCCAGTAGTCTCGGGGGGGCCAACGTCCTGACTTTC.

This clone turned up a few times. The CDR3 loop reads CASSLFGWDKNNEQFF. As DNA, the CDR3 is TGTGCCAGCAGCTTATTTGGCTGGGACAAAAACAATGAGCAGTTCTTC. The V call is TRBV7-3, the J call TRBJ2-1; possibly TRBD1 for D (6 bases). This CDR3 has 16 amino acids. With 2 bases removed from V and 5 bases from J, the gap between germline ends came to 16 bases. Germline loops: CDR1 SGHTA, CDR2 FQGTGA.

This clone was counted only a few times. V is TRBV7-2 and J is TRBJ2-3, with 8 nucleotides matching TRBD2. In germline, CDR1 is SGHTA, CDR2 FQGNSA. J was trimmed by 2 bases and V by 8 bases; bases with no gene match: 9. CDR3 length equals 15 residues. The CDR3 DNA reads as TGTGCCAGCGGGGGAGCGGGGGTGATCACAGATACGCAGTATTTT. This sequence encodes CASGGAGVITDTQYF.

This clone was observed a few times. The rearrangement links TRBV5-1 to TRBJ1-2, with a possible D match to TRBD1 (6 bases). The V and J ends lost 2 bases and 1 base respectively, with 12 bases between them. The CDR3 is 15 amino acids. Germline V gives CDR1 SGHRS, CDR2 YFSETQ. This CDR3 is CASSFGAGDNYGYTF. In DNA, the CDR3 is TGCGCCAGCAGCTTTGGGGCAGGGGATAACTATGGCTACACCTTC.

J is TRBJ1-6 and V is TRBV7-2, with a tentative D call TRBD1 (6 bases). Germline CDR1 SGHTA, CDR2 FQGNSA. There are 15 residues in the CDR3. Trimming took off 1 base at V and 10 bases at J, with 14 bases between the two ends. The CDR3: CASSLETTGISPLHF. The CDR3 DNA reads TGTGCCAGCAGCTTAGAGACGACAGGTATCTCACCCCTCCACTTT.

This sequence joins TRBV27 and TRBJ1-1; no firm D call. The CDR3 length is 13 residues. The germline V gene encodes CDR1 MNHEY and CDR2 SMNVEV (reference sequence). Trimming left V 2 bases short and J 4 bases short, with 8 bases between. DNA of the CDR3: TGTGCCAGCAGTTTACGTGGCAGCACTGAAGCTTTCTTT. This translates into CASSLRGSTEAFF.

The chain recombines TRBV11-3 with TRBJ2-6; D gene ambiguous. Germline-derived CDR1 and CDR2 are SGHNT and YENEEA. V shed 1 base and J shed 0 bases, with 13 bases lying between them. The CDR3 has 18 residues. The CDR3 DNA is TGTGCCAGCAGCTTAGTTCGCAGGCGAAGCTCTGGGGCCAACGTCCTGACTTTC. Encoded protein: CASSLVRRRSSGANVLTF.

The chain recombines TRBV6-5 with TRBJ1-5; perhaps TRBD1 as D (6 bases). V was pared by 5 bases and J by 4 bases, with 15 bases between. The CDR3 totals 15 residues. Germline values: CDR1 MNHEY, CDR2 SVGAGI. In DNA form, the CDR3 reads TGTGCCAGCAGTACCGGACAGCTTGGTAATCAGCCCCAGCATTTT. Encoded protein: CASSTGQLGNQPQHF.

V is TRBV6-6 and J is TRBJ1-3; D unresolved. The V end lost 5 bases, the J end lost 8 bases, and 10 bases lay between the germline ends. Germline assignment: CDR1 MNHNY and CDR2 SVGAGI (reference sequence). The CDR3 consists of 12 residues. The CDR3 DNA is TGTGCCAGCAGTCGTGGACTGGACACCATATATTTT. Its translation is CASSRGLDTIYF.

This clone has just one count. The J gene is TRBJ1-1, the V gene TRBV5-6; D is undetermined. The CDR3 covers 14 residues. CDR1 and CDR2 from the germline V gene are SGHDT and YYEEEE. V lost 2 bases and J lost 0, with 8 bases in between. CDR3 bases: TGTGCCAGCAGCTTTATCAGGATGAACACTGAAGCTTTCTTT. Amino acids: CASSFIRMNTEAFF.

V gene TRBV7-3 combines with J gene TRBJ2-3, with D tentatively TRBD2 (6 bases). The V end was cut by 0 bases, the J end by 2 bases, with 9 bases between. This CDR3 has 15 residues. The germline CDR1 and CDR2 sequences are SGHTA and FQGTGA. CDR3 in DNA: TGTGCCAGCAGCTTAACGGGGGGTGACACAGATACGCAGTATTTT. Translation gives CASSLTGGDTDTQYF.

The chain employs TRBV4-2 and TRBJ2-2; possible D gene TRBD2, 5 bases. Germline-derived CDR1 and CDR2 are LGHNA and YNFKEQ. V shed 1 base and J shed 0 bases, with 6 bases lying between them. The CDR3 totals 15 residues. The CDR3 bases are TGTGCCAGCAGCCAAGGCGGGTCGAACACCGGGGAGCTGTTTTTT. Translating gives CASSQGGSNTGELFF.

This chain connects TRBV5-1 to TRBJ1-1, with D unresolved. V shed 3 bases and J shed 0 bases, with 6 bases lying between them. This CDR3 contains 13 residues. Germline CDR1 SGHRS, CDR2 YFSETQ. The CDR3 sequence: CASSSEVNTEAFF. DNA for the CDR3: TGCGCCAGCAGCTCGGAGGTGAACACTGAAGCTTTCTTT.

The chain employs TRBV30 and TRBJ1-1, with TRBD1 as a possible D gene (5 bases). V was clipped by 3 bases and J by 5 bases, with 7 bases between them. The CDR3 is 11 residues long. Per the germline V gene, CDR1 is GTSNPN and CDR2 is SVGIG (reference sequence). The CDR3 coding sequence is TGTGCCTGGAGCAGGGATACTGAAGCTTTCTTT. Amino acid sequence: CAWSRDTEAFF.

The J gene is TRBJ2-5, the V gene TRBV2; 8 nucleotides agree with TRBD2. Germline lookup yields CDR1 SNHLY and CDR2 FYNNEI. The CDR3 is 18 amino acids. V shed 7 bases, J shed 3 bases, and the junction held 19 bases outside the gene matches. In DNA form, the CDR3 reads TGTGCCAGCAATCCCCTCTTTGGTAGCGGGGCCCCCGAAGAGACCCAGTACTTC. This gives the protein CASNPLFGSGAPEETQYF.

This CDR3 is CASSYTANYGYTF. DNA for the CDR3: TGTGCCAGCAGTTACACAGCTAACTATGGCTACACCTTC. The genes are TRBV6-6 and TRBJ1-2; the D is unclear. The CDR3 consists of 13 residues. V was shortened by 2 bases and J by 0 bases, with 4 bases between the two germline ends. The germline V gene has CDR1 MNHNY and CDR2 SVGAGI (reference sequence).

The chain joins TRBV28 to TRBJ1-5, with 9 bases aligning to TRBD1. The trim removed 6 bases at V and 3 bases at J, leaving 9 bases unmatched. Germline V CDR1 and CDR2: MDHEN, SYDVKM. The CDR3 is 16 residues long. The CDR3, as DNA: TGTGCCAGCAGCCCTCCGGGACAGGGCCACAATCAGCCCCAGCATTTT. Residues: CASSPPGQGHNQPQHF.

This clone was detected only once. The rearrangement links TRBV2 to TRBJ2-5; D is possibly TRBD2 (5 bases). The J call may be mistaken, given a closer DNA end match to TRBJ2-7. The CDR3 has 13 residues. Germline CDR1 SNHLY, CDR2 FYNNEI. The CDR3 loop is CASSGTGPYEQYF. The CDR3 nucleotides are TGTGCCAGCAGTGGGACTGGTCCTTACGAGCAGTACTTC.

This clone has only one observation. V is TRBV5-1 and J is TRBJ2-3, with TRBD1 matching 8 bases. Germline CDR1 reads SGHRS; CDR2 reads YFSETQ. CDR3 size: 15 residues. Germline trimming cut 2 bases from V and 2 bases from J; bases unmatched to any gene: 4. CDR3 loop: CASSFQGAPTDTQYF. The CDR3 coding sequence is TGCGCCAGCAGCTTTCAGGGGGCTCCCACAGATACGCAGTATTTT.

V usage is TRBV5-6 and J usage is TRBJ1-5; 8 bases fit TRBD1. The germline CDR1 and CDR2 sequences are SGHDT and YYEEEE. J gave up 0 bases and V 4 bases, and 6 bases lay outside the gene matches. CDR3 length: 16 residues. The CDR3 sequence is CASSQGQGNSNQPQHF. CDR3 nucleotide sequence: TGTGCCAGCAGCCAAGGACAGGGCAATAGCAATCAGCCCCAGCATTTT.